This entry lists 8 T cell receptor beta chains sequenced from one sample in a study of tumor and adjacent non-tumor tissue in lung cancer. The template was RNA from unsorted bulk tissue. More than 3 cm separated this lung sample from the edge of the tumor. A modified ARM-PCR protocol with three rounds of nested PCR amplified TCRbeta. One entry per CDR3 protein, called by TCRdb with MiXCR from the multiplex PCR reads. Of about 100,000 distinct CDR3 sequences detected, 50% to 70% appear once; the ten largest clones hold around a fifth. Sequenced: distant non-tumor lung tissue. The origin of the receptors is a man aged 25-45 years with non-small cell lung cancer.

As regards this clonotype: A single base separates this from a much larger clone, so it may be a read error. This chain connects TRBV6-2 or TRBV6-3 to TRBJ2-5; 7 nucleotides match TRBD2. The length of the CDR3 is 12 residues. V gave up 7 bases and J gave up 6 bases; unmatched junction bases: 5. Germline V CDR1 and CDR2: MNHEY, SVGEGT. The CDR3: CASTGLVKTQYF. CDR3 DNA sequence: TGTGCCAGCACTGGACTAGTGAAGACCCAGTACTTC.

The table lists this clonotype with a few counts. A read error may explain this, as a much larger clone is one base away. The rearrangement joins TRBV20-1 to TRBJ2-7; TRBD2 aligns across 8 bases. CDR3 length: 13 amino acids. CDR1 is DFQATT, CDR2 SNEGSKA, per germline (reference sequence). The V segment lost 7 bases and the J segment 5 bases; nucleotides outside the gene matches: 10. The DNA for the CDR3 is TGCAGTGTTAGGGTGGAAGCGGGGGACGAGCAGTACTTC. Translating gives CSVRVEAGDEQYF.

For this clonotype: Just one base apart from a much larger clone, this may be a read error. The genes are TRBV28 and TRBJ1-5; D perhaps matches TRBD1 (5 bases). Germline V lookup: CDR1 MDHEN, CDR2 SYDVKM. This CDR3 is 14 amino acids long. Here the CDR3 reads CASSLPGSNQPKHF. The CDR3 DNA is TGTGCCAGCAGTTTACCAGGGTCAAATCAGCCCAAGCATTTT.

In its sample, this clonotype was seen many times. The V gene is TRBV20-1, the J gene TRBJ2-1, with D unresolved. Deletions cut 0 bases from V and 7 bases from J, with 10 bases between. Germline V CDR1 and CDR2: DFQATT, SNEGSKA (reference sequence). The CDR3 extends over 13 amino acids. The CDR3 region is CSARDYGLNEQFF. CDR3 DNA: TGCAGTGCTAGAGATTATGGCTTAAATGAGCAGTTCTTC.

As concerns this clonotype: The CDR3 end shows no conserved phenylalanine or tryptophan, and so a read error is likely. No DNA is shown, since the ends of the CDR3 on it are uncertain; the CDR3 is the one TCRdb lists. The chain is built from TRBV29-1 and TRBJ1-2. The germline V gene has CDR1 SQVTM and CDR2 ANQGSEA. Ends included, the CDR3 has 14 residues. The CDR3 loop reads CSVEEIIGNYGYAL.

Remarks on this clonotype: One end of the junction fails to match germline, which may point to a read error. The V gene is TRBV4-1, the J gene TRBJ2-1, with D perhaps TRBD2 (5 bases). The germline V gene encodes CDR1 MGHRA and CDR2 YSYEKL. The CDR3 is 18 amino acids. The CDR3 DNA reads as TGCGCCAGCACCCGTTTTCTAGAGGGCTTAGCTCAATACAATGAGCAGTTATTC. The encoded protein is CASTRFLEGLAQYNEQLF.

The chain recombines TRBV6-5 with TRBJ1-6; no firm D call. Trimming took off 2 bases at V and 7 bases at J, with 9 bases between the two ends. CDR3 length: 14 residues. Per the germline V gene, CDR1 is MNHEY and CDR2 is SVGAGI. This CDR3 reads CASSYTGENSPLHF. CDR3 bases: TGTGCCAGCAGTTACACTGGGGAAAATTCACCCCTCCACTTT.

Points on this clonotype: An end of the junction does not agree with germline; a read error may underlie this. For the CDR3, the DNA is TGTGTCAGCAGCCTTAACCCCGGGACTGGGATTGAGCAGTTCTTC. Translation: CVSSLNPGTGIEQFF. The chain is built from TRBV7-3 and TRBJ2-1; D possibly corresponds to TRBD2 (6 bases). CDR1 is SGHTA and CDR2 is FQGTGA in the germline V gene. This CDR3 is 15 amino acids long.